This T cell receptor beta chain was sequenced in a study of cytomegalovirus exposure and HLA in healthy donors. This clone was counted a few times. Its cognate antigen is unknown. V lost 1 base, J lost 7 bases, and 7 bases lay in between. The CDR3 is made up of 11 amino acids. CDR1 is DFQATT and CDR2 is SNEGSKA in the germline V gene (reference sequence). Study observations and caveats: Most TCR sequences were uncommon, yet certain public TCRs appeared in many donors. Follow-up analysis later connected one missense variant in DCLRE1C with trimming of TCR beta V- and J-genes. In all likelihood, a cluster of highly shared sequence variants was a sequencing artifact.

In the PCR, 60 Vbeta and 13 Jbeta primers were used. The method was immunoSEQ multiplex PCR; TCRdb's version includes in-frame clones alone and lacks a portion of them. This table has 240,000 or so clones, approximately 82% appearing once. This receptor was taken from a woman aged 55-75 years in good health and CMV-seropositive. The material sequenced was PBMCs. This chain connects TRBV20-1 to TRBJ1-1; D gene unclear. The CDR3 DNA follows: TGCAGTGCTAGAGGGCATATTGAAGCTTTCTTT. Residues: CSARGHIEAFF.